The TCR beta chain under discussion was sequenced for a study of blood T cell repertoires in COVID-19. Study-wide context: The origin of the acute and convalescent COVID-19 samples was the United States, Italy and Spain. PBMCs, B-cell-depleted T cells, or T cells provided the cDNA or gDNA that made up the material.

How the authors handled the data: Counts of nucleated cells, estimated from reference gene primer amplification, were obtained. Profiled with immunoSEQ multiplex PCR; TCRdb holds only in-frame clones, not every one. That table furnishes V, J and clone size, whereas the DNA furnished D and trimming. The sample lists 190,000 or so clones, approximately 79% occurring once. CDR3 length: 13 amino acids. V gave up 7 bases and J gave up 8 bases; unmatched junction bases: 8. The chain combines TRBV12-3 or TRBV12-4 with TRBJ1-3; 7 nucleotides match TRBD1. This TCR was recovered from a man in his fifties who had recovered from COVID-19. Sequenced: peripheral blood. CDR3 in DNA: TGTGCCAGCACCTGGACAGGTCGAGACACCATATATTTT. Translation: CASTWTGRDTIYF.